A selection of T cell receptor beta chains follows, all from one sample in a study of T-cell reconstitution after alpha-beta-depleted transplantation in children. TCRdb re-called the PCR reads through MiXCR, storing one row per CDR3 protein. Of 350,000 to 500,000 distinct CDR3 sequences listed, 43% are singletons. Here the sequenced sample was PBMCs, taken before TCRalphabeta/CD19-depleted stem cell transplant. The receptors derive from a girl aged 2-10 years with aplastic anemia, due to receive a stem cell transplant. Each CDR3 is given without its conserved first and last residue. Size tells how often a clone was seen (once, few, many) or the class of an expanded clone, and some rows leave it out.

clone_size | v_call | cdr3_aa
- | TRBV3-1 | ASTRGGLNEKLF
- | TRBV5-1 | ASSLVLAGVKDEQF
- | TRBV5-1 | ASSYLGQPQETQY
- | TRBV6-4 | ASSPAAGLQETQY
- | TRBV28 | ASSFVGAETQY
- | TRBV30 | ASNISPVNTEAF
- | TRBV18 | ASSPSEVTDTQY
- | TRBV29-1 | SGGRGQETQY
many | TRBV7-2 | ASSQVLAGGKQY
- | TRBV6-1 | ASSAPGTAYEQY
- | TRBV6-5 | ASSYSIDRGPDTQY
few | TRBV7-2 | ASSLAQAYTGELF
few | TRBV20-1 | SATRHQHEQY
many | TRBV4-2 | ASSQPGGQPSMNTEAF
few | TRBV5-1 | ASSFWGTDTQY
few | TRBV29-1 | SVVGSRTGEGTEAF
- | TRBV12-3/TRBV12-4 | ASSLAMWGGRTEAF
many | TRBV12-3/TRBV12-4 | ASRQEGFGELF
- | TRBV7-9 | ASSPAGTGYNEQF
- | TRBV6-5 | ASSYGGTGDREQY
few | TRBV20-1 | SAREVVSGGLGSEQF
- | TRBV28 | ASSLGEAAQY
- | TRBV20-1 | SPKLPGGAKY
- | TRBV11-2 | ASSPRTGPTGELF
- | TRBV6-5 | ASSYIIGTGGKYGYT
many | TRBV5-5 | ASSLLGGNAVDTQY
once | TRBV7-3 | ASSARQGMAGELF
- | TRBV20-1 | SASPQTGTTGELF
once | TRBV29-1 | SVGTGRGVVTQY
- | TRBV14 | ASSQDRGTGLNEKLF
- | TRBV9 | ASSVTSGGSGETQY
- | TRBV20-1 | SARDPRYNEQF
few | TRBV29-1 | SVGTGNNEQF
once | TRBV6-1 | ASSATGTAWEQY
- | TRBV7-7 | GVSGAENSGANVLT
few | TRBV14 | ASSHAGMNTEAF
many | TRBV12-3/TRBV12-4 | ASSLRRQGGTPLH
- | TRBV20-1 | SASRDRGDYGYT
- | TRBV5-5 | ASSLGDSLTDTQY
few | TRBV20-1 | SASRGSYEQY
once | TRBV20-1 | SATKREGSYEQY
- | TRBV12-3/TRBV12-4 | ASSLTGTVSNLHD
few | TRBV15 | ATSRVRDSAYNEQF
- | TRBV27 | ASSFRDRGLNEQF
- | TRBV4-1 | ASRLTSAAYSNQPQH
many | TRBV12-3/TRBV12-4 | ASSYQGANEQF
- | TRBV3-1 | ASSYRGIEQF
- | TRBV7-2 | ASSLPGQGNSPLH